This T cell receptor beta chain was identified during a study of cytomegalovirus exposure and HLA in healthy donors. Study-level findings and limits: Most TCR sequences were uncommon, yet certain public TCRs appeared in many donors. In vitro data verified three CMV-associated chains as specific for CMV antigens.

From germline, CDR1 is SNHLY and CDR2 FYNNEI. V shed 7 bases and J 5 bases; nucleotides not matched to a gene: 11. This CDR3 comprises 16 residues. Worth noting for this clone: Antigen specificity is unknown.

Sequenced by immunoSEQ multiplex PCR; TCRdb stores in-frame clones only, minus some. The table shows some 80,000 clones, with 85% to 95% occurring only once. The sequence derives from a woman between 18 and 29 years old in good health and CMV-seronegative. The chain is built from TRBV2 and TRBJ2-5, with TRBD2 matching over 12 bases. Input material: PBMCs. The DNA of the CDR3 is TGTGCCAGCATCCTACTAGCGGGGGGCTTGCGGGAGACCCAGTACTTC. It codes for CASILLAGGLRETQYF.